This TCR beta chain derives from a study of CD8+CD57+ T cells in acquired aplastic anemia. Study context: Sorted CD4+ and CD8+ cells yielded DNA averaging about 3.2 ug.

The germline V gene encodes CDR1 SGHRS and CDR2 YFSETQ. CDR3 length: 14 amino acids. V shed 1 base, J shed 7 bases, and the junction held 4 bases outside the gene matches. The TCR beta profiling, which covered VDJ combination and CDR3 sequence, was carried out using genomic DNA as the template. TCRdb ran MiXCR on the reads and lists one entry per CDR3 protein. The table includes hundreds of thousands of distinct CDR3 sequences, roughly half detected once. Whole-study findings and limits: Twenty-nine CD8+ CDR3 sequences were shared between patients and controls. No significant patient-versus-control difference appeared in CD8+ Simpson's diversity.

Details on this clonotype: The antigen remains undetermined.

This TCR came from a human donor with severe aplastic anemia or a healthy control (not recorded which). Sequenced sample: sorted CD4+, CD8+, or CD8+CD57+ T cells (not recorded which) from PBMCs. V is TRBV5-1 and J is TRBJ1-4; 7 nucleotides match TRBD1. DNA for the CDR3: TGCGCCAGCAGCTTGATGACAGGGATTGAAAAACTGTTTTTT. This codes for CASSLMTGIEKLFF. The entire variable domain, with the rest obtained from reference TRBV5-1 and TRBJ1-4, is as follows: KAGVTQTPRYLIKTRGQQVTLSCSPISGHRSVSWYQQTPGQGLQFLFEYFSETQRNKGNFPGRFSGRQFSNSRSEMNVSTLELGDSALYLCASSLMTGIEKLFFGSGTQLSVL.